This entry lists 30 T cell receptor beta chains sequenced from one sample in a study of blood T cell repertoires in COVID-19. Data came from immunoSEQ multiplex PCR; TCRdb stores just in-frame clones and leaves some out. The sample includes some 100,000 clones, 81% seen only once; the top ten take nearly 4.5%. Sequenced input: peripheral blood. These receptors originate from a man aged 55 to 70 with acute or convalescent COVID-19.

The chain uses TRBV3-1 (or the pseudogene TRBV3-2) and TRBJ1-1; D is uncertain. The V and J ends lost 4 bases and 1 base respectively, with 7 bases between them. This CDR3 comprises 13 residues. Per the germline V gene, CDR1 is LGHDT and CDR2 is YNNKEL (reference sequence). CDR3 nucleotides: TGTGCCAGCAGCCTCCTCGGGAACACTGAAGCTTTCTTT. It is translated as CASSLLGNTEAFF.

CDR3 sequence reads: CATSDSPDYGYTF. The DNA for the CDR3 is TGTGCCACCAGTGATTCTCCCGACTATGGCTACACCTTC. This rearrangement joins TRBV24-1 to TRBJ1-2; the D is unclear. In germline, CDR1 is KGHDR, CDR2 SFDVKD. Trimming took 2 bases from V and 3 from J, leaving 6 bases between them. The CDR3 is 13 amino acids.

The V gene is TRBV5-1, the J gene TRBJ2-3; 7 bases agree with TRBD2. Germline V CDR1 and CDR2: SGHRS, YFSETQ. There are 13 residues in the CDR3. J lost 6 bases, V lost 0 bases, and 1 base had no gene match. CDR3 DNA sequence: TGCGCCAGCAGCTTGGCCGGGGGGGATACGCAGTATTTT. This gives the protein CASSLAGGDTQYF.

The gene calls are TRBV3-1 (or the pseudogene TRBV3-2) and TRBJ2-7; TRBD1 matches at 7 bases. This CDR3 has 15 amino acids. V lost 4 bases and J lost 1; bases outside the gene matches: 7. Germline V gene data show CDR1 as LGHDT and CDR2 as YNNKEL (reference sequence). This CDR3 is CASSLRGTASYEQYF. The CDR3 nucleotides are TGTGCCAGCAGCCTTCGAGGGACAGCGTCCTACGAGCAGTACTTC.

This chain connects TRBV6-6 to TRBJ2-2; TRBD2 is a possible D gene (5 bases). Trimming took off 6 bases at V and 2 bases at J, with 10 bases between the two ends. Looked up from germline, CDR1 is MNHNY and CDR2 is SVGAGI (reference sequence). This CDR3 is built from 14 residues. As DNA, the CDR3 is TGTGCCAGCAGGAACGGGGAAAACACCGGGGAGCTGTTTTTT. Its translation: CASRNGENTGELFF.

The chain is built from TRBV29-1 and TRBJ2-3, with D perhaps TRBD1 (8 bases). Germline V gene sequence: CDR1 SQVTM, CDR2 ANQGSEA. The CDR3 loop spans 14 amino acids. V lost 2 bases to trimming and J lost 1 base, with 10 bases between them. Written as DNA, the CDR3 is TGCAGCGTTGAAACAGGGGGGGGCACAGATACGCAGTATTTT. Protein sequence: CSVETGGGTDTQYF.

This clone has a handful of counts. The chain links TRBV15 to TRBJ2-1; 7 bases line up with TRBD2. This CDR3 region has 16 residues. Germline values: CDR1 LNHNV, CDR2 YYDKDF (reference sequence). V was clipped by 1 base and J by 0 bases; unmatched bases: 3. The CDR3 here is CATSRAASGSYNEQFF. The CDR3 DNA sequence: TGTGCCACCAGCAGAGCGGCTAGCGGCTCCTACAATGAGCAGTTCTTC.

The chain combines TRBV5-6 with TRBJ2-7; 10 positions match TRBD2. This CDR3 comprises 15 residues. Trimming took 4 bases from V and 4 from J; bases not matched to a gene: 8. Germline assignment: CDR1 SGHDT and CDR2 YYEEEE. The CDR3 sequence is CASSLLPSGSYEQYF. CDR3 nucleotide sequence: TGTGCCAGCAGCCTTCTCCCTAGCGGGAGTTACGAGCAGTACTTC.

The chain carries TRBV29-1 and TRBJ2-3; D call uncertain. The CDR3 consists of 10 residues. CDR1 and CDR2 (germline): SQVTM, ANQGSEA. The V and J ends lost 7 bases and 5 bases respectively, with 7 bases between them. The DNA of the CDR3 is TGCAGCGCCGGTCAAGATACGCAGTATTTT. Translating it yields CSAGQDTQYF.

The chain has TRBV14 and TRBJ2-1, with 11 bases that match TRBD2. After removal of 0 bases from V and 8 bases from J, the junction contained 0 bases not matched to a gene. From germline, CDR1 is SGHDN and CDR2 FVKESK. The CDR3 has 14 residues. The CDR3: CASSQELAGDEQFF. The CDR3 nucleotides are TGTGCCAGCAGCCAAGAACTAGCGGGGGATGAGCAGTTCTTC.

CDR3 in amino acids: CASSLVATGGGYGYTF. For the CDR3, the DNA is TGTGCCAGCAGCTTAGTAGCGACAGGGGGCGGCTATGGCTACACCTTC. The chain recombines TRBV7-9 with TRBJ1-2; 10 bases agree with TRBD1. CDR3 length equals 16 residues. Germline V gene sequence: CDR1 SEHNR, CDR2 FQNEAQ (reference sequence). The ends lost 1 base at V and 4 bases at J; junction bases unmatched: 6.

The chain has TRBV14 and TRBJ1-2, with D possibly TRBD1 on 6 matching bases. This CDR3 spans 16 amino acids. V lost 1 base to trimming and J lost 4 bases, with 16 bases between them. Germline CDR1 SGHDN, CDR2 FVKESK. The CDR3 protein is CASSQAFGTGSYGYTF. CDR3 bases: TGTGCCAGCAGCCAAGCTTTCGGTACAGGGTCCTATGGCTACACCTTC.

The rearrangement uses TRBV11-2 and TRBJ1-4, with D uncertain. Germline V gene lookup returns CDR1 SGHAT and CDR2 FQNNGV. Trimming removed 5 bases at V and 8 bases at J, with 12 bases between. This CDR3 is 13 amino acids long. The CDR3 is CASSPRVSEKLFF. The CDR3 DNA sequence: TGTGCCAGCAGCCCCCGGGTTAGCGAAAAACTGTTTTTT.

The rearrangement links TRBV27 to TRBJ2-3; the D gene is possibly TRBD1 (5 bases). The germline CDR1 and CDR2 sequences are MNHEY and SMNVEV (reference sequence). The V end was cut by 1 base, the J end by 6 bases, with 17 bases between. The CDR3 sequence is 16 residues long. Here the CDR3 DNA reads TGTGCCAGCAGTTTATTCTCAGGGCTGACGAATGATACGCAGTATTTT. Residues: CASSLFSGLTNDTQYF.

This clone was seen once. This CDR3 reads CASSLRKAEGYNEQFF. CDR3 DNA sequence: TGTGCCAGCAGCTTAAGAAAGGCGGAGGGGTACAATGAGCAGTTCTTC. The chain combines TRBV7-8 with TRBJ2-1; a possible D gene is TRBD2 (6 bases). There are 16 residues in the CDR3. CDR1 and CDR2 from the germline V gene are SGHVS and FQNEAQ. Trimming stripped 2 bases from V and 4 bases from J, with 15 bases between.

The V and J genes are TRBV4-3 and TRBJ1-1, with no clear D. CDR1 is LGHNA, CDR2 YSLEER, per germline. The CDR3 runs to 14 residues. The V and J ends lost 1 base and 4 bases respectively, with 10 bases between them. CDR3 sequence (DNA): TGCGCCAGCAGCCAAGGAACGGGTACCACTGAAGCTTTCTTT. Translating gives CASSQGTGTTEAFF.

The CDR3: CASSIWTGGMDTQYF. DNA for the CDR3: TGTGCCAGTAGTATTTGGACAGGGGGTATGGATACGCAGTATTTT. The chain is built from TRBV19 and TRBJ2-3, with 10 bases matching TRBD1. The CDR3 is 15 amino acids. Germline CDR1 LNHDA, CDR2 SQIVND (reference sequence). With V trimmed by 3 bases and J by 6 bases, 6 bases remained unmatched.

The chain links TRBV6-2 or TRBV6-3 to TRBJ2-5; 10 bases fit TRBD2. This CDR3 comprises 17 residues. V shed 2 bases, J shed 5 bases, and the junction held 11 bases outside the gene matches. Germline V gives CDR1 MNHEY, CDR2 SVGEGT. The CDR3 sequence is CASSYGGLAGARETQYF. As DNA, the CDR3 is TGTGCCAGCAGTTACGGAGGGCTAGCGGGGGCTAGGGAGACCCAGTACTTC.

The chain links TRBV5-1 to TRBJ1-1; 9 nucleotides line up with TRBD1. V lost 0 bases, J lost 5 bases, and 2 bases stayed unmatched. Per germline, CDR1 SGHRS and CDR2 YFSETQ. The CDR3 is made up of 14 amino acids. CDR3 protein: CASSLDRGQTEAFF. CDR3 DNA: TGCGCCAGCAGCTTGGACAGGGGGCAAACTGAAGCTTTCTTT. The full variable domain, with the rest looked up from reference TRBV5-1 and TRBJ1-1, is KAGVTQTPRYLIKTRGQQVTLSCSPISGHRSVSWYQQTPGQGLQFLFEYFSETQRNKGNFPGRFSGRQFSNSRSEMNVSTLELGDSALYLCASSLDRGQTEAFFGQGTRLTVV.

The CDR3, as DNA: TGTGCCAGCAGCCTTAGGCGGGCAGATACGCAGTATTTT. Its translation: CASSLRRADTQYF. The chain uses TRBV7-9 and TRBJ2-3; maybe TRBD2 (5 bases). V lost 5 bases to trimming and J lost 4 bases, with 10 bases between them. The CDR3 runs 13 residues. Germline loops: CDR1 SEHNR, CDR2 FQNEAQ (reference sequence). Full variable domain (outside the CDR3, taken from reference TRBV7-9 and TRBJ2-3): DTGVSQNPRHKITKRGQNVTFRCDPISEHNRLYWYRQTLGQGPEFLTYFQNEAQLEKSRLLSDRFSAERPKGSFSTLEIQRTEQGDSAMYLCASSLRRADTQYFGPGTRLTVL.

This clone was seen only a few times. The chain links TRBV3-1 (or the pseudogene TRBV3-2) to TRBJ1-1, with a weak D call TRBD1 (5 bases). This CDR3 is built from 13 residues. Germline lookup yields CDR1 LGHDT and CDR2 YNNKEL (reference sequence). Trimming removed 6 bases from V and 0 bases from J, with 8 bases in between. The CDR3 protein is CASRTRVNTEAFF. As DNA, the CDR3 is TGTGCCAGCAGAACCAGGGTGAACACTGAAGCTTTCTTT.

The genes are TRBV4-3 and TRBJ1-1; D is perhaps TRBD1 (5 bases). The V end lost 2 bases, the J end lost 3 bases, and 10 bases lay between the germline ends. This CDR3 spans 14 amino acids. Germline loops: CDR1 LGHNA, CDR2 YSLEER. The CDR3 spells CASSQFLGDTEAFF. CDR3 nucleotides: TGCGCCAGCAGCCAATTCTTAGGGGACACTGAAGCTTTCTTT.

The CDR3 sequence: CASSNGETQYF. CDR3 nucleotides: TGTGCCAGCAGCAACGGAGAGACCCAGTACTTC. The chain employs TRBV5-4 and TRBJ2-5; no clear D. Germline CDR1 is SGHNT and CDR2 is YYREEE (reference sequence). V was shortened by 4 bases and J by 4 bases, with 5 bases between the two germline ends. The CDR3 runs to 11 residues.

The chain combines TRBV15 with TRBJ2-1; 8 nucleotides match TRBD2. The ends lost 0 bases at V and 0 bases at J; junction bases unmatched: 10. The CDR3 has 19 residues. Per germline, CDR1 LNHNV and CDR2 YYDKDF (reference sequence). The CDR3 DNA follows: TGTGCCACCAGCAGAGATCCAGCTAGCGGGCACTACTCCTACAATGAGCAGTTCTTC. Translated, it gives CATSRDPASGHYSYNEQFF.

The V gene is TRBV6-1, the J gene TRBJ1-6, with 11 nucleotides matching TRBD1. The CDR3 length is 16 residues. The germline V gene has CDR1 MNHNS and CDR2 SASEGT. Trimming removed 1 base from V and 9 bases from J; junction bases left unmatched: 5. This CDR3 reads CASSEGTGGFVSPLHF. DNA for the CDR3: TGTGCCAGCAGTGAAGGGACAGGGGGCTTTGTTTCACCCCTCCACTTT.

This chain links TRBV5-6 with TRBJ2-7, with D tentatively TRBD2 (5 bases). CDR3 size: 19 residues. The V end lost 0 bases, the J end lost 9 bases, and 31 bases lay between the germline ends. Germline values: CDR1 SGHDT, CDR2 YYEEEE. This CDR3 is CASSLAGVGPASPLMGQYF. The CDR3 region has the DNA TGTGCCAGCAGCTTGGCCGGGGTAGGGCCAGCGTCCCCCCTTATGGGGCAGTACTTC.

The J gene is TRBJ1-2, the V gene TRBV7-9; D gene unclear. The CDR3 sequence is 14 residues long. CDR1 is SEHNR, CDR2 FQNEAQ, per germline (reference sequence). Trimming took 5 bases from V and 4 from J, leaving 14 bases between them. The CDR3 DNA follows: TGTGCCAGCAGCCAGAGACCGGGAGGCTATGGCTACACCTTC. It codes for CASSQRPGGYGYTF.

The V gene is TRBV25-1, the J gene TRBJ1-5, with D maybe TRBD1 (5 bases). Trimming stripped 2 bases from V and 4 bases from J, with 15 bases between. The CDR3 has 16 residues. The germline V gene encodes CDR1 MGHDK and CDR2 SYGVNS. The CDR3 DNA sequence: TGTGCCAGCAGTGAAGCCCCTCAGAAGGGGAATCAGCCCCAGCATTTT. Translated: CASSEAPQKGNQPQHF.

This chain connects TRBV3-1 (or the pseudogene TRBV3-2) to TRBJ2-1; TRBD2 aligns across 9 bases. V lost 0 bases and J lost 2; bases outside the gene matches: 20. CDR3 size: 22 residues. Germline lookup yields CDR1 LGHDT and CDR2 YNNKEL (reference sequence). Here the CDR3 reads CASSQDGGGRLAVKLPYNEQFF. The CDR3 DNA sequence: TGTGCCAGCAGCCAAGATGGCGGGGGAAGACTAGCGGTGAAGTTACCCTACAATGAGCAGTTCTTC.

This clone has more than one count but fewer than ten. This chain joins TRBV2 and TRBJ2-3, with 8 positions matching TRBD2. After removal of 5 bases from V and 2 bases from J, the junction contained 9 bases not matched to a gene. Germline CDR1 is SNHLY and CDR2 is FYNNEI. This CDR3 has 16 residues. Here the CDR3 DNA reads TGTGCCAGCAGTCCGAGAGCGGGGGAGACCACAGATACGCAGTATTTT. As protein: CASSPRAGETTDTQYF.